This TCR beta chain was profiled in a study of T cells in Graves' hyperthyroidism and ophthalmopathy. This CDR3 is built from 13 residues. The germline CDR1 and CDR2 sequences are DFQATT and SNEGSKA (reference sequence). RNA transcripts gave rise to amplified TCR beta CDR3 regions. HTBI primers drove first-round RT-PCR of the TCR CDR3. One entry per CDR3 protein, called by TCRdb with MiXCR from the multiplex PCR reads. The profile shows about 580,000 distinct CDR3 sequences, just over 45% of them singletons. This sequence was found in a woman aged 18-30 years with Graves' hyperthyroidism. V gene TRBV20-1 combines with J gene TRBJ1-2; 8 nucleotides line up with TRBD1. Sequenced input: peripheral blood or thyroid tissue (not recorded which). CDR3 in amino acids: CSAADRDAHGYTF. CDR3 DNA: TGCAGCGCTGCGGACAGGGATGCCCATGGCTACACCTTC.